These 18 T cell receptor beta chains came from one sample sequenced in a study of blood T cell repertoires in COVID-19. Clones were sequenced by immunoSEQ multiplex PCR, and TCRdb holds only the in-frame ones, with some missing. The sample lists 120,000 or so clones; around nine tenths were seen once. Sequencing was done on a sample of peripheral blood. Source of these receptors: a human donor in a cohort sampled during active COVID-19.

The chain combines TRBV7-8 with TRBJ2-1, with TRBD1 matching 7 bases. This CDR3 is 17 amino acids long. Germline V CDR1 and CDR2: SGHVS, FQNEAQ. V was clipped by 1 base and J by 2 bases; unmatched bases: 8. The CDR3 is CASSLGTRDRTYNEQFF. CDR3 DNA sequence: TGTGCCAGCAGCTTAGGGACCCGGGACAGAACCTACAATGAGCAGTTCTTC.

The chain carries TRBV7-9 and TRBJ2-5, with D perhaps TRBD1 (5 bases). The V and J ends lost 5 bases and 5 bases respectively, with 15 bases between them. The CDR3 sequence is 14 residues long. Germline CDR1 reads SEHNR; CDR2 reads FQNEAQ (reference sequence). The CDR3 DNA follows: TGTGCCAGCAGCCGTGCAGGGCGTGGGGAGACCCAGTACTTC. This sequence encodes CASSRAGRGETQYF.

This sequence joins TRBV2 and TRBJ1-2; D may be TRBD1 (6 bases). With 4 bases removed from V and 2 bases from J, the gap between germline ends came to 11 bases. This CDR3 is 14 amino acids long. Germline V gives CDR1 SNHLY, CDR2 FYNNEI. As DNA, the CDR3 is TGTGCCAGCAGTGGGTACAGGGTGAACTATGGCTACACCTTC. It specifies CASSGYRVNYGYTF.

The rearrangement links TRBV30 to TRBJ1-6; the D is unclear. Looked up from germline, CDR1 is GTSNPN and CDR2 is SVGIG (reference sequence). V gave up 3 bases and J gave up 7 bases, with 7 bases separating them. The CDR3 extends over 12 amino acids. The CDR3 DNA reads TGTGCCTGGAGGCGGCAAAATTCACCCCTCCACTTT. Its protein is CAWRRQNSPLHF.

CDR3 nucleotides: TGTGCCAGCAGTTACTTATTAGGGAGCACTGAAGCTTTCTTT. Translation gives CASSYLLGSTEAFF. This rearrangement joins TRBV27 to TRBJ1-1; D uncertain. The germline gives CDR1 MNHEY, CDR2 SMNVEV (reference sequence). Trimming stripped 4 bases from V and 4 bases from J, with 13 bases between. The CDR3 consists of 14 residues.

The chain uses TRBV7-2 and TRBJ2-7; 7 bases are a match to TRBD2. V shed 6 bases, J shed 4 bases, and the junction held 12 bases outside the gene matches. Germline V gene data show CDR1 as SGHTA and CDR2 as FQGNSA. The CDR3 length is 15 residues. The CDR3 loop reads CASSSFPGGSYEQYF. CDR3 nucleotide sequence: TGTGCCAGCAGTTCTTTCCCGGGAGGATCATACGAGCAGTACTTC. Full variable domain (rest looked up from reference TRBV7-2 and TRBJ2-7): GAGVSQSPSNKVTEKGKDVELRCDPISGHTALYWYRQSLGQGLEFLIYFQGNSAPDKSGLPSDRFSAERTGGSVSTLTIQRTQQEDSAVYLCASSSFPGGSYEQYFGPGTRLTVT.

V and J are TRBV7-8 and TRBJ1-4; D is perhaps TRBD1 (5 bases). Trimming cost V 5 bases and J 4 bases, with 17 bases left between them. This CDR3 is built from 16 residues. CDR1 is SGHVS and CDR2 is FQNEAQ in the germline V gene. As DNA, the CDR3 is TGTGCCAGCAGCCTTTCGCGGGGGGTGGATAATGAAAAACTGTTTTTT. This codes for CASSLSRGVDNEKLFF.

V gene TRBV4-3 combines with J gene TRBJ2-7; 9 nucleotides match TRBD1. CDR1 is LGHNA and CDR2 is YSLEER in the germline V gene. The CDR3 covers 13 residues. Losses at the gene ends were 3 bases for V and 4 bases for J; bases not matched to a gene: 1. The CDR3 reads CASSQDRGYEQYF. In nucleotides, the CDR3 is TGCGCCAGCAGCCAGGACAGGGGATACGAGCAGTACTTC.

The chain employs TRBV5-1 and TRBJ1-1; 7 bases match TRBD1. Losses at the gene ends were 5 bases for V and 1 base for J; bases not matched to a gene: 5. Germline values: CDR1 SGHRS, CDR2 YFSETQ. The CDR3 consists of 14 residues. The CDR3 loop reads CASRVDRQNTEAFF. In DNA, the CDR3 is TGCGCCAGCAGAGTGGACAGGCAGAACACTGAAGCTTTCTTT.

J is TRBJ2-7 and V is TRBV6-5, with D tentatively TRBD2 (6 bases). Germline V lookup: CDR1 MNHEY, CDR2 SVGAGI. The CDR3 spans 15 residues. Trimming cost V 5 bases and J 2 bases, with 16 bases left between them. The DNA for the CDR3 is TGTGCCAGCAGTACCCAGGCGGGAAAAACCTACGAGCAGTACTTC. As protein: CASSTQAGKTYEQYF.

J is TRBJ2-1 and V is TRBV5-1, with D possibly matching TRBD1 (6 bases). From germline, CDR1 is SGHRS and CDR2 YFSETQ. Trimming left V 2 bases short and J 6 bases short, with 12 bases between. CDR3 size: 14 residues. CDR3 coding DNA: TGCGCCAGCAGCTTCCAACAGGGAATCAATGAGCAGTTCTTC. Protein sequence: CASSFQQGINEQFF.

The V call is TRBV4-3, the J call TRBJ2-1; no reliable D call. Trimming took off 1 base at V and 4 bases at J, with 14 bases between the two ends. The CDR3 extends over 16 amino acids. Germline CDR1 is LGHNA and CDR2 is YSLEER. DNA of the CDR3: TGCGCCAGCAGCCAAGGGGCCCGCAACGGATACAATGAGCAGTTCTTC. Translation gives CASSQGARNGYNEQFF.

This clone was recorded once. The chain couples TRBV9 to TRBJ2-3; possibly TRBD1 for D (6 bases). V lost 4 bases and J lost 4, with 19 bases in between. The CDR3 runs to 16 residues. Germline V gives CDR1 SGDLS, CDR2 YYNGEE. The CDR3 nucleotides are TGTGCCAGCAGCCAGAGGGGGTCGACCTCGGCAGATACGCAGTATTTT. This translates into CASSQRGSTSADTQYF.

In DNA form, the CDR3 reads TGTGCCTGGAGTTGGGGCGGCGAGCAGTTCTTC. Protein sequence: CAWSWGGEQFF. The genes are TRBV30 and TRBJ2-1, with a weak D call TRBD1 (5 bases). Trimming left V 2 bases short and J 10 bases short, with 9 bases between. The germline gives CDR1 GTSNPN, CDR2 SVGIG (reference sequence). The CDR3 runs 11 residues.

The rearrangement links TRBV29-1 to TRBJ1-2; D is unclear. This CDR3 is 13 amino acids long. V lost 7 bases and J lost 6, with 18 bases in between. Germline V gives CDR1 SQVTM, CDR2 ANQGSEA. The CDR3 bases are TGCAGCGCTATAATCCCCACAAGTCATGGCTACACCTTC. As protein: CSAIIPTSHGYTF.

The chain uses TRBV2 and TRBJ2-3; D might be TRBD1 (5 bases). The CDR3 consists of 14 residues. V was trimmed by 3 bases and J by 2 bases, leaving 9 bases between them. The germline CDR1 and CDR2 sequences are SNHLY and FYNNEI. CDR3 in amino acids: CASSETDNTDTQYF. As DNA, the CDR3 is TGTGCCAGCAGTGAGACAGATAACACAGATACGCAGTATTTT.

Here the CDR3 reads CASSQGGPAGYTF. The CDR3 nucleotides are TGTGCCAGCAGCCAAGGAGGGCCCGCGGGCTACACCTTC. The chain links TRBV3-1 (or the pseudogene TRBV3-2) to TRBJ1-2, with D uncertain. CDR1 and CDR2 (germline): LGHDT, YNNKEL (reference sequence). The CDR3 is made up of 13 amino acids. Trimming stripped 1 base from V and 8 bases from J, with 11 bases between.

In nucleotides, the CDR3 is TGTGCCAGCAGTTCGGGGAGGTTGAGGAATTCACCCCTCCACTTT. The encoded protein is CASSSGRLRNSPLHF. V usage is TRBV6-5 and J usage is TRBJ1-6; D remains ambiguous. The CDR3 is 15 amino acids. Trimming took 4 bases from V and 7 from J, leaving 14 bases between them. Germline CDR1 MNHEY, CDR2 SVGAGI.